Below are 5 T cell receptor beta chains sequenced from a single sample in a study of PD-1 blockade in classical Hodgkin lymphoma. Profiled with immunoSEQ multiplex PCR; TCRdb holds only in-frame clones, not every one. The data show 29,000 or so clones, about two thirds seen once. All patients relapsed after autologous stem cell transplantation, and brentuximab vedotin exposure varied. The sample was peripheral blood mononuclear cells (PBMCs), taken before the second cycle of nivolumab. All receptors come from a human donor with classical Hodgkin lymphoma.

The table lists this clone with a count of one. V gene TRBV4-1 combines with J gene TRBJ2-3, with 9 bases lining up with TRBD2. CDR3 length equals 16 residues. Trimming cost V 5 bases and J 4 bases; bases outside gene matches: 10. Germline V CDR1 and CDR2: MGHRA, YSYEKL. The CDR3 spells CASSSPGTSWADTQYF. The CDR3 DNA sequence: TGCGCCAGCAGCTCCCCCGGGACTAGCTGGGCAGATACGCAGTATTTT.

The rearrangement links TRBV9 to TRBJ1-1; unclear D gene. Germline lookup yields CDR1 SGDLS and CDR2 YYNGEE. V was pared by 0 bases and J by 2 bases, with 8 bases between. The CDR3 has 14 amino acids. The CDR3 spells CASSVELGNTEAFF. CDR3 DNA sequence: TGTGCCAGCAGCGTAGAGTTGGGTAACACTGAAGCTTTCTTT.

The rearrangement uses TRBV7-8 and TRBJ2-5, with D perhaps matching TRBD2 (7 bases). CDR3 size: 15 residues. Germline V gene data show CDR1 as SGHVS and CDR2 as FQNEAQ. Between the trimmed V and J ends, which lost 5 bases and 3 bases, there was a span of 16 bases. Here the CDR3 reads CASSPRAGAEETQYF. CDR3 bases: TGTGCCAGCAGCCCGCGGGCGGGGGCGGAAGAGACCCAGTACTTC.

This rearrangement joins TRBV15 to TRBJ2-1; TRBD1 agrees at 7 bases. Per the germline V gene, CDR1 is LNHNV and CDR2 is YYDKDF (reference sequence). V dropped 2 bases and J dropped 7; count of bases not matched to a gene: 11. The CDR3 totals 16 residues. The CDR3 region is CATSRKPAGTANEQFF. Here the CDR3 DNA reads TGTGCCACCAGCAGAAAACCCGCCGGGACAGCAAATGAGCAGTTCTTC.

The V call is TRBV7-9, the J call TRBJ2-3; a weak D match, TRBD2 (5 bases). Germline lookup yields CDR1 SEHNR and CDR2 FQNEAQ (reference sequence). The V end was cut by 2 bases, the J end by 5 bases, with 11 bases between. CDR3 length: 14 residues. The CDR3 is CASSLKGGGDTQYF. DNA of the CDR3: TGTGCCAGCAGCTTAAAGGGTGGAGGAGATACGCAGTATTTT.